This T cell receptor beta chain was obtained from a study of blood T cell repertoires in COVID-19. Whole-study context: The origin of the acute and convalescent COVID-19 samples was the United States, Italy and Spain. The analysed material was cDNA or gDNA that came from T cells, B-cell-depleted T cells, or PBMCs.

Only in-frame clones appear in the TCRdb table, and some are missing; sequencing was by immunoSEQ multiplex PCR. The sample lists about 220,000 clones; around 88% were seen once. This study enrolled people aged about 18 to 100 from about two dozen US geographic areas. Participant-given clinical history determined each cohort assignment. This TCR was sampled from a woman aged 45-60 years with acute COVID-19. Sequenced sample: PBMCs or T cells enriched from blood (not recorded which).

CDR3 DNA: TGTGCCAGCAGCCAAATGTTTCCCGGGACAGGGGCTGGGGCCAACGTCCTGACTTTC. Residues: CASSQMFPGTGAGANVLTF. The rearrangement joins TRBV7-2 to TRBJ2-6, with 10 nucleotides matching TRBD1. Germline CDR1 is SGHTA and CDR2 is FQGNSA. The ends lost 5 bases at V and 2 bases at J; junction bases unmatched: 12. CDR3 length: 19 residues. Based on the CDR3 plus reference TRBV7-2 and TRBJ2-6, the full variable domain is GAGVSQSPSNKVTEKGKDVELRCDPISGHTALYWYRQSLGQGLEFLIYFQGNSAPDKSGLPSDRFSAERTGGSVSTLTIQRTQQEDSAVYLCASSQMFPGTGAGANVLTFGAGSRLTVL.